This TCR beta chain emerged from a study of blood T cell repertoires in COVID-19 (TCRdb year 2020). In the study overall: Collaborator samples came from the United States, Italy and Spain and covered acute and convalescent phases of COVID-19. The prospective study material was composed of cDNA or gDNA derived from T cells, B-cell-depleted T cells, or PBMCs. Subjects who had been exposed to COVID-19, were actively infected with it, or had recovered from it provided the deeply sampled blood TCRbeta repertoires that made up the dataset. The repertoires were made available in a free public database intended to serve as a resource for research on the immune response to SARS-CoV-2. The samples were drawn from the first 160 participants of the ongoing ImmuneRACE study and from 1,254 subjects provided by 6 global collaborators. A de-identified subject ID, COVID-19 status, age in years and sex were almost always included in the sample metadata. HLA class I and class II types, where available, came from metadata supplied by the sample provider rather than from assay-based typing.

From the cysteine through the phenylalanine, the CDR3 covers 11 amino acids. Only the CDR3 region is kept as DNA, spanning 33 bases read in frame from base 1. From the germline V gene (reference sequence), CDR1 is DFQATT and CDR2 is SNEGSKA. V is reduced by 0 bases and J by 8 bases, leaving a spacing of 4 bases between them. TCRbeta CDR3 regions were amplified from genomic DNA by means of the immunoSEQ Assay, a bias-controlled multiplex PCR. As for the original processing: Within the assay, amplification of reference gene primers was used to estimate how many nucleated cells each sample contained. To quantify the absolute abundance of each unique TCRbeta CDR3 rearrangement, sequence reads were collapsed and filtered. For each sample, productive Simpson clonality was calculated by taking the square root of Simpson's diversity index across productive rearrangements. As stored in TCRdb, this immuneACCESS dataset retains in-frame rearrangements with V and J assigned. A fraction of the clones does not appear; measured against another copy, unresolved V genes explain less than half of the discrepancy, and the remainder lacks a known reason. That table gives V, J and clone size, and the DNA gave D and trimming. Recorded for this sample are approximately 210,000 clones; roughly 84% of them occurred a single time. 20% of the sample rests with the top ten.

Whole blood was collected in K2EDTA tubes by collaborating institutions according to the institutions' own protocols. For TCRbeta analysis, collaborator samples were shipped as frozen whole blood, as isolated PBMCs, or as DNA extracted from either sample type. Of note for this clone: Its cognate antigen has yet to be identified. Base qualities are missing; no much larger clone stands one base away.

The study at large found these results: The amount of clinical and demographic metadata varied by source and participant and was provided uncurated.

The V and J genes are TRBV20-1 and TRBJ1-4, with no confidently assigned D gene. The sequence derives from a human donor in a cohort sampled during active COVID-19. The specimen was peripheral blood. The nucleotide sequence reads TGCAGTGCTAGAGACCAAGAAAAACTGTTTTTT. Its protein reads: CSARDQEKLFF.